The 16 T cell receptor beta chains in this list originate from one sample, sequenced in a study of identical twins. TCRdb reanalysed the 5' RACE reads using MiXCR and keeps one entry per CDR3 protein. The table lists 500,000 to 600,000 distinct CDR3 sequences, less than 25% of them singletons. This sample was also put to use in a study of T cells expressing NK-cell markers.

Input material: CD4+ T cells sorted from blood. The receptor source for this set is a woman aged 18-29 years in good health.

The gene calls are TRBV19 and TRBJ1-2; D may be TRBD1 (6 bases). This CDR3 comprises 14 residues. The V gene's germline CDR1 is LNHDA and CDR2 SQIVND (reference sequence). Trimming shortened V by 4 bases and J by 6 bases, and 15 bases separated the two germline ends. CDR3 coding DNA: TGTGCCAGTAGTAGGAACAGGGTACTGAATGGCTACACCTTC. The encoded protein is CASSRNRVLNGYTF.

In this sample, this clonotype turned up many times. This chain joins TRBV29-1 and TRBJ2-1; 7 positions match TRBD2. V shed 5 bases and J 5 bases; nucleotides not matched to a gene: 18. CDR1 SQVTM and CDR2 ANQGSEA come from the germline V gene. This CDR3 has 17 residues. The CDR3 DNA follows: TGCAGCGTTCACGGGGCGGCTGGGGCTAGCGGCGACAATGAGCAGTTCTTC. As protein: CSVHGAAGASGDNEQFF.

The chain joins TRBV18 to TRBJ2-1; 16 bases align to TRBD2. The CDR3 covers 17 residues. Looked up from germline, CDR1 is KGHSH and CDR2 is LQKENI. V lost 1 base to trimming and J lost 5 bases; unmatched junction nucleotides: 2. The CDR3 bases are TGTGCCAGCTCACCACAGGGACTAGCGGGAGGGAACAATGAGCAGTTCTTC. Translating it yields CASSPQGLAGGNNEQFF.

Comment on this clonotype: A read error is possible here, since a much larger clone lies one base away. This chain uses TRBV9 with TRBJ2-7; D call uncertain. CDR1 and CDR2 (germline): SGDLS, YYNGEE. The CDR3 is made up of 15 amino acids. CDR3 region: CASGVEGNPKYEQYF. CDR3 bases: TGTGCCAGCGGCGTAGAAGGCAACCCTAAGTACGAGCAGTACTTC.

This clonotype turned up a few times. V is TRBV5-1 and J is TRBJ2-7, with a possible D match to TRBD2 (6 bases). Trimming took off 0 bases at V and 3 bases at J, with 16 bases between the two ends. Germline V gene sequence: CDR1 SGHRS, CDR2 YFSETQ. The CDR3 consists of 16 residues. The DNA for the CDR3 is TGCGCCAGCAGCTTGGGGGGCGGGACTGCGGACTACGAGCAGTACTTC. Translating gives CASSLGGGTADYEQYF.

This clonotype was picked up one time. V usage is TRBV7-9 and J usage is TRBJ2-7; D is ambiguous. Trimming stripped 0 bases from V and 2 bases from J, with 8 bases between. The CDR3 is made up of 14 amino acids. Germline V gene sequence: CDR1 SEHNR, CDR2 FQNEAQ (reference sequence). The CDR3 DNA reads TGTGCCAGCAGCTTAGCTACCGATACCTACGAGCAGTACTTC. This codes for CASSLATDTYEQYF.

This rearrangement joins TRBV7-9 to TRBJ1-2; tentatively, D is TRBD1 (5 bases). Germline-derived CDR1 and CDR2 are SEHNR and FQNEAQ (reference sequence). The CDR3 is made up of 14 amino acids. The V end lost 1 base, the J end lost 2 bases, and 8 bases lay between the germline ends. DNA for the CDR3: TGTGCCAGCAGCTTAGAATGGGACAACTATGGCTACACCTTC. It yields the protein CASSLEWDNYGYTF. Full variable domain (missing parts from reference TRBV7-9 and TRBJ1-2): DTGVSQNPRHKITKRGQNVTFRCDPISEHNRLYWYRQTLGQGPEFLTYFQNEAQLEKSRLLSDRFSAERPKGSFSTLEIQRTEQGDSAMYLCASSLEWDNYGYTFGSGTRLTVV.

V gene TRBV21-1 combines with J gene TRBJ2-5; the D call in the table, TRBD2, was not verified against the DNA. TRBV21-1 is reported as a pseudogene. The CDR3 length is 14 residues. The CDR3 nucleotides read TGTGCCGACGAGGCTAGCGGAGGAGGGGAGACCCAGTACTTC. It is translated as CADEASGGGETQYF.

The J gene is TRBJ2-1, the V gene TRBV20-1; D gene ambiguous. Germline V lookup: CDR1 DFQATT, CDR2 SNEGSKA (reference sequence). The V gene lost 5 bases and the J gene lost 8 bases, with 13 bases spanning the gap. This CDR3 spans 12 amino acids. DNA of the CDR3: TGCAGTGCTGAGCATTTAGTGGATGAGCAGTTCTTC. It encodes CSAEHLVDEQFF.

In its sample, this clonotype was seen a few times. The chain couples TRBV29-1 to TRBJ1-2; D unresolved. CDR3 size: 12 residues. Germline-derived CDR1 and CDR2 are SQVTM and ANQGSEA. Trimming removed 5 bases at V and 2 bases at J, with 9 bases between. This chain's CDR3 is CSVSGPNYGYTF. In DNA form, the CDR3 reads TGCAGCGTTAGTGGGCCGAACTATGGCTACACCTTC. Combining the CDR3 with reference TRBV29-1 and TRBJ1-2 gives the whole variable domain SAVISQKPSRDICQRGTSLTIQCQVDSQVTMMFWYRQQPGQSLTLIATANQGSEATYESGFVIDKFPISRPNLTFSTLTVSNMSPEDSSIYLCSVSGPNYGYTFGSGTRLTVV.

Regarding this clonotype: A junction boundary mismatches the germline segment, possibly from a read error. This chain links TRBV12-3 or TRBV12-4 with TRBJ2-5; 15 bases agree with TRBD2. This CDR3 region has 16 residues. CDR3 residues: CASSGLAGGPGEIQYF. The CDR3, as DNA: TGTGCCAGCAGCGGACTAGCGGGAGGGCCAGGGGAGATCCAGTACTTC.

This chain connects TRBV11-1 to TRBJ2-4, with 9 bases lining up with TRBD2. The CDR3 has 19 residues. Germline CDR1 SGHAT, CDR2 FQDESV (reference sequence). The J segment lost 1 base and the V segment lost 3 bases, leaving 13 bases of the junction unmatched. The CDR3 loop reads CASSLTLAGWGMAKNIQYF. The CDR3 coding sequence is TGTGCCAGCAGCTTGACTCTAGCGGGATGGGGTATGGCCAAAAACATTCAGTACTTC.

A few counts support this clonotype. CDR3 sequence: CASSTSRLGNEQFF. DNA for the CDR3: TGCGCCAGCAGCACCTCTCGGCTGGGGAATGAGCAGTTCTTC. The V gene is TRBV5-1, the J gene TRBJ2-1; D unresolved. V was pared by 4 bases and J by 7 bases, with 15 bases between. The CDR3 sequence is 14 residues long. Germline lookup yields CDR1 SGHRS and CDR2 YFSETQ.

The chain has TRBV20-1 and TRBJ2-5; D is undetermined. V was trimmed by 7 bases and J by 4 bases, leaving 13 bases between them. From germline, CDR1 is DFQATT and CDR2 SNEGSKA (reference sequence). The CDR3 length is 12 residues. The CDR3 spells CSVPFGLETQYF. The CDR3 coding sequence is TGCAGTGTCCCATTTGGGCTAGAGACCCAGTACTTC.

The rearrangement links TRBV29-1 to TRBJ2-3; TRBD2 might be the D (6 bases). Between the trimmed V and J ends, which lost 0 bases and 5 bases, there was a span of 12 bases. CDR1 and CDR2 from the germline V gene are SQVTM and ANQGSEA. The CDR3 loop spans 14 amino acids. The CDR3 reads CSVEEAGSIDTQYF. The CDR3 DNA reads TGCAGCGTTGAAGAGGCCGGGAGTATAGATACGCAGTATTTT.

This clonotype occurred a few times. The chain recombines TRBV20-1 with TRBJ2-7; weak D call: TRBD2 (6 bases). The length of the CDR3 is 13 residues. Germline V gene lookup returns CDR1 DFQATT and CDR2 SNEGSKA (reference sequence). V lost 4 bases and J 2 bases, leaving 12 bases between the germline ends. CDR3 region: CSAITGEAYEQYF. The CDR3 DNA follows: TGCAGTGCTATCACGGGGGAGGCCTACGAGCAGTACTTC.